The 2 T cell receptor beta chains below were found in one sample sequenced in a study of immune cell composition in non-small cell lung cancer. Repertoires were generated with immunoSEQ multiplex PCR, while TCRdb's copy carries only in-frame clones and drops some. The data show 15,000 or so clones, 65% to 85% seen once. Sequencing was performed on lung tumor tissue. These receptor sequences come from a human donor with non-small cell lung cancer.

The chain carries TRBV19 and TRBJ2-5, with D maybe TRBD2 (6 bases). Per germline, CDR1 LNHDA and CDR2 SQIVND (reference sequence). This CDR3 has 14 amino acids. V lost 3 bases and J lost 3, with 11 bases in between. CDR3 sequence reads: CASSMTSEKETQYF. The CDR3 region has the DNA TGTGCCAGTAGTATGACTAGTGAGAAAGAGACCCAGTACTTC.

This clone was found a few times. This chain connects TRBV6-4 to TRBJ2-3; 10 bases are a match to TRBD1. Germline assignment: CDR1 MRHNA and CDR2 SNTAGT. J was trimmed by 1 base and V by 2 bases; bases with no gene match: 0. There are 15 residues in the CDR3. In DNA form, the CDR3 reads TGTGCCAGCAGTGACGGGACAGGGGGCACAGATACGCAGTATTTT. It specifies CASSDGTGGTDTQYF.